This T cell receptor beta chain was recorded in a study of cytomegalovirus exposure and HLA in healthy donors. Overall study findings and caveats: Beyond CMV serostatus, there was no information to go on about immune exposure. Equally common other TCR beta chains were less clonally expanded than HLA-associated ones, a later analysis found.

Both 60 Vbeta primers and 13 Jbeta primers went into the PCR. This table comes from immunoSEQ multiplex PCR, and its TCRdb copy is limited to in-frame clones, with some not included. The sample lists fewer than 200,000 clones; more than 80% were seen once. As concerns this clone: Its specificity is unknown. The germline gene is not matched at one end of the junction; a read error may be the cause.

Germline V CDR1 and CDR2: SEHNR, FQNEAQ (reference sequence). CDR3 length: 18 residues. The clonotype comes from a woman in her twenties or thirties in good health and CMV-seropositive. The specimen sequenced was PBMCs. The rearrangement uses TRBV7-9 and TRBJ2-3; 9 nucleotides agree with TRBD1. DNA for the CDR3: TGTTCCAGCAGCCGCATCCGTGGGACAGGGATGTCGACAGATACGCAGTATTTT. Its protein is CSSSRIRGTGMSTDTQYF.